This TCR beta chain originates from a study of tissue T cells after allogeneic stem cell transplantation. Study-wide results and limits: Motif-based clustering found tissue-specific repertoire signatures shared across patients, though few clones were shared. Within patients, tissue anatomy strongly shaped TCR repertoire composition.

The table lists this clone with a count of one. Its antigen is unknown. Median post-mortem interval was approximately ten hours for GI, liver, skin and lymphoid tissues. Sequencing of TCRbeta CDR3 at survey depth gave sequences and template counts. The assay was immunoSEQ multiplex PCR, and TCRdb's table has in-frame clones only and misses some. Among 20,000 to 25,000 clones, about 73% were seen once, and the ten largest hold roughly 8%. Germline CDR1 reads LGHNT; CDR2 reads FRNRAP. The CDR3 has 14 residues. The V gene lost 5 bases and the J gene lost 8 bases, with 16 bases spanning the gap. J is TRBJ1-3 and V is TRBV12-5; D not certain. The input for sequencing was tissue from the ileum, taken at autopsy. This clonotype was obtained from a female donor older than 55 with lung cancer. DNA of the CDR3: TGTGCTAGTGGTCCAATCCACGGTCGAGACACCATATATTTT. It is translated as CASGPIHGRDTIYF.